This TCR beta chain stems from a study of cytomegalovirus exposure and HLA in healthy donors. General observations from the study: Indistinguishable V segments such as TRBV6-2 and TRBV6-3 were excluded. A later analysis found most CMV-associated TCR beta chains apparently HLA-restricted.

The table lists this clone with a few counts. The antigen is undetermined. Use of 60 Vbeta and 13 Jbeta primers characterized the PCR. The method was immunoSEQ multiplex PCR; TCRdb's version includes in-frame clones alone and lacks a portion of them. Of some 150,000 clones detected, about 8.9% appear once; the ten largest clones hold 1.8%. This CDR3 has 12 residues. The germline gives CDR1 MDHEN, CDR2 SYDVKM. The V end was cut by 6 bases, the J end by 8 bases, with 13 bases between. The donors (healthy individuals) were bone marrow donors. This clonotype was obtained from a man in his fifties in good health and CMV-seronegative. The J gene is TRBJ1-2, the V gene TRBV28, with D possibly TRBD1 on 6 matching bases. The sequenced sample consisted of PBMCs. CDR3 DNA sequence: TGTGCCAGCAGCCCCGACAGGTTAGGCTACACCTTC. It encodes CASSPDRLGYTF.